The entry below gives a single TCR beta chain sequence along with its context. In its sample, this clone was seen a few times. The antigen it recognizes is unknown. Base-call qualities are not available, and no considerably larger clone is one nucleotide away. To sequence the TCRbeta CDR3 region, genomic DNA was isolated from the sorted cells. The immunoSEQ Assay was used for sequencing of TCRbeta CDR3 regions. TCRdb holds this immuneACCESS table with in-frame rearrangements only. Some clones are missing; in checked studies, unresolved V genes explain under half, and the rest has no known cause. The sample includes some 51,000 clones, with around 77% observed a single time. The ten largest clones represent under 2.5% of the sample. CDR1 LNHNV and CDR2 YYDKDF were looked up in the germline V gene (reference sequence). Spanning cysteine to phenylalanine, the CDR3 consists of 14 amino acids. Only the CDR3 DNA stays, 42 bases, in frame from base 1. V drops 0 bases and J drops 10 bases, leaving 15 bases in between.

This sample stems from a study of OX40 agonist ivuxolimab in advanced cancers. For context, the study as a whole: Ivuxolimab was an agonistic, fully human IgG2 monoclonal antibody directed against OX40 (CD134), a costimulatory receptor. Intravenous ivuxolimab was administered to patients every 2 weeks at six dose levels: 0.01, 0.1, 0.3, 1.5, 3 and 10 mg/kg. Among the approximately 50 dose-escalation patients, around 20 had hepatocellular carcinoma, some 15 melanoma, 9 renal cell carcinoma and 9 head and neck cancer. In the dose-escalation cohort, around four fifths of patients were male, and the mean age was approximately 64 years, with a range of about 23 to 90. Patients were allowed to have had prior anti-PD-1, anti-PD-L1 or anti-CTLA-4 therapy, and approximately 40% of the dose-escalation patients had been treated with checkpoint inhibitors. Partial responses were achieved by three dose-escalation patients, of whom one had hepatocellular carcinoma and two had cutaneous melanoma. Peripheral TCRbeta sequencing was intended to test whether TCR sequence diversity was altered and clonal T-cell expansion was caused by ivuxolimab. The paper describes the monotherapy dose-escalation part (N of about 47 patients) of the phase I trial of ivuxolimab. What the authors observed across the whole study: At doses of 0.1 to 3.0 mg/kg, clonal expansion of both CD4+ and CD8+ T cells in blood was seen between baseline and week 6. Low levels of normalized T-cell clonal expansion were also seen in some patients who did not respond. After ivuxolimab, more expanded clones were found on average in CD8+ T cells than in CD4+ T cells. The antigen specificity of the clonally expanded peripheral T cells was not determined. In the 0.1-3.0 mg/kg groups, partial responders had among the lowest normalized peripheral clonal expansion, particularly in CD8+ T cells.

Patients with autoimmune disease history or receiving systemic immunosuppression were excluded from the trial. Peripheral blood for TCR sequencing was drawn from every dose cohort at baseline, at cycle 4 day 1 and at cycle 7 day 1. Samples were obtained from an open-label, multicenter, first-in-human phase I dose-escalation trial of ivuxolimab. Adults with locally advanced or metastatic melanoma, renal cell carcinoma, hepatocellular carcinoma or head and neck squamous cell carcinoma were enrolled in the trial. Before TCR sequencing, CD4+ T cells and CD8+ T cells were sorted from peripheral blood as separate populations.

The V gene is TRBV15 and the J gene is TRBJ1-1, with a weak D call of TRBD1 (5 bases match). Here the sequenced sample was CD4+ or CD8+ T cells sorted from blood, taken in a trial of the OX40 agonist ivuxolimab. The receptor was isolated from an adult with an advanced solid tumor such as melanoma, head and neck, liver or kidney cancer. The sequence in DNA is TGTGCCACCAGCAGAGATCTCGGGGGGTCGAGAGCTTTCTTT. Protein translation: CATSRDLGGSRAFF.